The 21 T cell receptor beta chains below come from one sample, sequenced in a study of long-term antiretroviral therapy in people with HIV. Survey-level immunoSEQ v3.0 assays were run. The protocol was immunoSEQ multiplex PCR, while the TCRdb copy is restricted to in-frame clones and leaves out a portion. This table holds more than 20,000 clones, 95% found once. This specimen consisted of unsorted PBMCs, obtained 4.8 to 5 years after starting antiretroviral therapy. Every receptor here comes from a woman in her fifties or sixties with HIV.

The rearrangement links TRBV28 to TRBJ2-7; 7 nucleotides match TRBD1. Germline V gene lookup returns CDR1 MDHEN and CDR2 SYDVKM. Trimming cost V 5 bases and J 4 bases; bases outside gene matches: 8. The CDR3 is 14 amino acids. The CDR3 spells CASSLQGIRYEQYF. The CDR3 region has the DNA TGTGCCAGCAGTCTACAGGGGATAAGGTACGAGCAGTACTTC.

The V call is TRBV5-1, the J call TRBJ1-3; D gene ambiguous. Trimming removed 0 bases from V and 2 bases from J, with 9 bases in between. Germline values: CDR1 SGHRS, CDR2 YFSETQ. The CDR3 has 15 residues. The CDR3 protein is CASSLETAAGNTIYF. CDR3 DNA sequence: TGCGCCAGCAGCTTGGAAACCGCCGCTGGAAACACCATATATTTT.

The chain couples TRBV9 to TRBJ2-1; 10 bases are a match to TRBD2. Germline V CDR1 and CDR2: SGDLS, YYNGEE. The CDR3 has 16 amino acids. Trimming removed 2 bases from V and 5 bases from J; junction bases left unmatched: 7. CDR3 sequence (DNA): TGTGCCAGCAGCGTCAAGACTAGCGGGCAAGACAATGAGCAGTTCTTC. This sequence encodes CASSVKTSGQDNEQFF.

CDR3 sequence (DNA): TGTGCCAGCAGCTTTCGACAGGCCGATCAGCCCCAGCATTTT. This translates into CASSFRQADQPQHF. The chain joins TRBV5-6 to TRBJ1-5, with D possibly TRBD1 on 6 matching bases. Per the germline V gene, CDR1 is SGHDT and CDR2 is YYEEEE. This CDR3 has 14 amino acids. The germline V and J ends were trimmed by 2 bases and 5 bases, with 11 bases remaining between them.

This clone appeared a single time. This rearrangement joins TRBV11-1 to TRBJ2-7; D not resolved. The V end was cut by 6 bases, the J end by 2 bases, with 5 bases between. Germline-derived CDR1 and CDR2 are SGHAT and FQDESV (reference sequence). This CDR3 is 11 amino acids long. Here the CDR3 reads CASSSTYEQYF. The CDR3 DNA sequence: TGTGCCAGCAGTTCCACCTACGAGCAGTACTTC.

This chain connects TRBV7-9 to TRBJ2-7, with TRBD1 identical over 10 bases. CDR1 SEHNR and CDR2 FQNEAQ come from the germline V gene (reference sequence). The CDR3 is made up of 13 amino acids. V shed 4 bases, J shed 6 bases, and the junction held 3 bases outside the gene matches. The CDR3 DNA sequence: TGTGCCAGCAGCTCGGGACAGGGGCTCGAGCAGTACTTC. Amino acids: CASSSGQGLEQYF.

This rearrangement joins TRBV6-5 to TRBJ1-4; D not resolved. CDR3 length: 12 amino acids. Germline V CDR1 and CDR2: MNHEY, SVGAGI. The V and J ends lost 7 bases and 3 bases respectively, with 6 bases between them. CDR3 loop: CASKTANEKLFF. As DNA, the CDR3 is TGTGCCAGCAAGACCGCTAATGAAAAACTGTTTTTT.

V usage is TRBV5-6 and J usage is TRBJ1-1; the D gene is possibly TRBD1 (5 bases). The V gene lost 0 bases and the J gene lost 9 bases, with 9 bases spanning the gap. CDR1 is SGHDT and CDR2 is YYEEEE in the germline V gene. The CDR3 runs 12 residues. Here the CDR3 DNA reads TGTGCCAGCAGCTTGGCCGGGGGGAAAGCTTTCTTT. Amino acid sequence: CASSLAGGKAFF.

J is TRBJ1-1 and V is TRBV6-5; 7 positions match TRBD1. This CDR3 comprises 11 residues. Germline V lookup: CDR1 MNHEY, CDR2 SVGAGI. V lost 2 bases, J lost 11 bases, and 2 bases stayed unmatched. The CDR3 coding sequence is TGTGCCAGCAGTTACGGGACAGAGGCTTTCTTT. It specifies CASSYGTEAFF.

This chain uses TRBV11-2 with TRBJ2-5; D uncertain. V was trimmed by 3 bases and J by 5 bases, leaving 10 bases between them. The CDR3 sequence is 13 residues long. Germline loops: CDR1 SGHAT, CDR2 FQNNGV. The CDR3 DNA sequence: TGTGCCAGCAGCTTTTTTCTCGGGGAGACCCAGTACTTC. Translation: CASSFFLGETQYF.

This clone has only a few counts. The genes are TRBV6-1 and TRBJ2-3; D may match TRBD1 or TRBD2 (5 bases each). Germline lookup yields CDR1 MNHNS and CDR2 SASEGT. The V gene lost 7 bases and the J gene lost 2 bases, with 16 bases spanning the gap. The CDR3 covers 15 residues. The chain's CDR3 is CASTGRSGTTDTQYF. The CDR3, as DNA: TGTGCCAGCACCGGGCGGTCAGGGACCACAGATACGCAGTATTTT.

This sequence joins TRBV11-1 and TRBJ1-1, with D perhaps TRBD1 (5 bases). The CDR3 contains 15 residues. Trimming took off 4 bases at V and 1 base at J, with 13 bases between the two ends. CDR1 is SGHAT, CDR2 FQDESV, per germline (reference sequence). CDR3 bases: TGTGCCAGCAGCTACAGGTTAGCGCAGAACACTGAAGCTTTCTTT. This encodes CASSYRLAQNTEAFF. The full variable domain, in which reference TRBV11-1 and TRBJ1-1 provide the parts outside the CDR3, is EAEVAQSPRYKITEKSQAVAFWCDPISGHATLYWYRQILGQGPELLVQFQDESVVDDSQLPKDRFSAERLKGVDSTLKIQPAELGDSAMYLCASSYRLAQNTEAFFGQGTRLTVV.

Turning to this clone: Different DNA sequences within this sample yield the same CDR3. The CDR3 DNA is TGTGCCAGCAGTTATGGGGGCAGGACTGAAGCTTTCTTT. It codes for CASSYGGRTEAFF. This rearrangement joins TRBV6-5 to TRBJ1-1, with a tentative D call TRBD1 (6 bases). V was cut by 3 bases and J by 5 bases, with 10 bases left in between. Germline V CDR1 and CDR2: MNHEY, SVGAGI. The CDR3 loop spans 13 amino acids.

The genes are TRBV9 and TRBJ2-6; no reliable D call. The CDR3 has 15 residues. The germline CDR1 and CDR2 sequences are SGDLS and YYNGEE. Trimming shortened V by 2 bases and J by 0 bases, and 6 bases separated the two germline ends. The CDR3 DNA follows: TGTGCCAGCAGCGTTGGCCTCTCTGGGGCCAACGTCCTGACTTTC. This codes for CASSVGLSGANVLTF.

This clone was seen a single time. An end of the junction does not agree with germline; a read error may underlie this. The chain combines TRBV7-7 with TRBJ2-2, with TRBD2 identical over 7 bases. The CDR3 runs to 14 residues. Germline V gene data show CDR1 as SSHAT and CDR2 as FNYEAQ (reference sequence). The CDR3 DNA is TGTGCTAGCAGCCGGGGGGAAGCTCGGGGGGAGCTGTTTTTT. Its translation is CASSRGEARGELFF.

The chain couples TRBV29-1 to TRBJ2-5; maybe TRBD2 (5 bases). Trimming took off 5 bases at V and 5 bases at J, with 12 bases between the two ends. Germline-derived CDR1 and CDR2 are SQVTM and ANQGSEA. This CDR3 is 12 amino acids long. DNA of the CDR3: TGCAGCGTTTCCCCGGGGTTGGAGACCCAGTACTTC. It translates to CSVSPGLETQYF.

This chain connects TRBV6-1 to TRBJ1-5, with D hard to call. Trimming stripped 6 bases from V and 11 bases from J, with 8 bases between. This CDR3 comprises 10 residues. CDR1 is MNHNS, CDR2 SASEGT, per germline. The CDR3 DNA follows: TGTGCCAGCAGCGAATGGTCCCAGCATTTT. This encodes CASSEWSQHF.

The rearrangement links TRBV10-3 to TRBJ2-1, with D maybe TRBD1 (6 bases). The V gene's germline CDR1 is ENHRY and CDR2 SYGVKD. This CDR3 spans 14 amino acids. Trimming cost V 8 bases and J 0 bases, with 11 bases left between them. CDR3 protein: CAISRQDSYNEQFF. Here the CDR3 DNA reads TGTGCCATCTCAAGACAGGACTCCTACAATGAGCAGTTCTTC.

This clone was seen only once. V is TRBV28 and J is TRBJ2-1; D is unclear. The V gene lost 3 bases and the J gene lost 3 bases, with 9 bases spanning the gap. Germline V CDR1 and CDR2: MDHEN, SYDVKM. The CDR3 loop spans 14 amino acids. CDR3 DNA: TGTGCCAGCAGTTTGGGGATTGGCTACAATGAGCAGTTCTTC. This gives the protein CASSLGIGYNEQFF.

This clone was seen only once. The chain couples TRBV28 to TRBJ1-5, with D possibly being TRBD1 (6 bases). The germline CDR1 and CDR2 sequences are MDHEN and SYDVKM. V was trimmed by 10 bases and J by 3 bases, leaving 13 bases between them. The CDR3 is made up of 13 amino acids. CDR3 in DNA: TGTGCCAACGGTCAGGGGTACAATCAGCCCCAGCATTTT. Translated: CANGQGYNQPQHF.

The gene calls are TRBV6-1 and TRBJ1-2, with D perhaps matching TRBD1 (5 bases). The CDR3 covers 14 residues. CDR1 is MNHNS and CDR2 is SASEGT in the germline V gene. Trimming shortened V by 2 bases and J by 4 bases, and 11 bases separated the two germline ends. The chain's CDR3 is CASSENPGGYGYTF. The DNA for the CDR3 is TGTGCCAGCAGTGAAAATCCCGGGGGCTATGGCTACACCTTC.